These 5 T cell receptor beta chains originate from one sample sequenced in a study of technical replicates of blood from a few donors. Assay used: immunoSEQ multiplex PCR; TCRdb lists only in-frame clones, some missing. Seen here are around 100,000 clones, roughly 95% observed once, and the top ten hold approximately 0.38%. Sequencing used T cells isolated from PBMCs. The receptors were gathered from a human donor in good health.

The chain is built from TRBV7-9 and TRBJ1-2; D is perhaps TRBD1 (6 bases). V lost 0 bases and J lost 2, with 16 bases in between. This CDR3 contains 17 residues. Germline assignment: CDR1 SEHNR and CDR2 FQNEAQ (reference sequence). The DNA of the CDR3 is TGTGCCAGCAGCTTAGCAAAAGGACAGCCAACCAACTATGGCTACACCTTC. Translating gives CASSLAKGQPTNYGYTF.

The V and J genes are TRBV5-1 and TRBJ2-7; D is ambiguous. The CDR3 has 13 residues. V shed 2 bases and J shed 6 bases, with 12 bases lying between them. CDR1 SGHRS and CDR2 YFSETQ come from the germline V gene. The CDR3 nucleotides read TGCGCCAGCAGCTTTGGCGGTGGCACCGAGCAGTACTTC. Translation gives CASSFGGGTEQYF.

The chain joins TRBV2 to TRBJ1-2, with D tentatively TRBD1 (5 bases). Germline V gene data show CDR1 as SNHLY and CDR2 as FYNNEI. There are 16 residues in the CDR3. Trimming shortened V by 5 bases and J by 8 bases, and 24 bases separated the two germline ends. CDR3 coding DNA: TGTGCCAGCAGTCCTAGCGGGCGGGTCGACGAGGGGGGCTACACCTTC. Amino acids: CASSPSGRVDEGGYTF. Based on the CDR3 plus reference TRBV2 and TRBJ1-2, the full variable domain is EPEVTQTPSHQVTQMGQEVILRCVPISNHLYFYWYRQILGQKVEFLVSFYNNEISEKSEIFDDQFSVERPDGSNFTLKIRSTKLEDSAMYFCASSPSGRVDEGGYTFGSGTRLTVV.

The V call is TRBV29-1, the J call TRBJ2-7; possibly TRBD2 for D (5 bases). Germline-derived CDR1 and CDR2 are SQVTM and ANQGSEA. This CDR3 has 12 residues. Trimming removed 6 bases from V and 7 bases from J, with 16 bases in between. CDR3 nucleotides: TGCAGCGTCTGGGTCGGAGGTGGGGAGCAGTACTTC. It encodes CSVWVGGGEQYF.

As DNA, the CDR3 is TGTGCCAGCAGCGTCGGACTCTCCTCCTACGAGCAGTACTTC. This translates into CASSVGLSSYEQYF. The chain uses TRBV6-5 and TRBJ2-7; perhaps TRBD2 as D (5 bases). The V and J ends lost 6 bases and 0 bases respectively, with 12 bases between them. This CDR3 comprises 14 residues. Germline assignment: CDR1 MNHEY and CDR2 SVGAGI.